This T cell receptor (beta chain) comes out of a study of T cell changes during pregnancy in multiple sclerosis. This CDR3 spans 16 amino acids. With 0 bases removed from V and 6 bases from J, the gap between germline ends came to 12 bases. CDR1 MNHEY and CDR2 SVGAGI come from the germline V gene. Sequencing used immunoSEQ multiplex PCR; TCRdb keeps in-frame clones, though not all of them. The sample gives about 49,000 clones, around 90% of which show up once; 4.5% to 5.5% is in the top ten. The V and J genes are TRBV6-5 and TRBJ1-6; TRBD1 is a possible D gene (5 bases). Specimen: peripheral blood, collected after pregnancy. The sequence was collected from a female donor in good health, enrolled as a control in a pregnancy study. CDR3 sequence reads: CASSYSSQGLNSPLHF. The DNA of the CDR3 is TGTGCCAGCAGTTACTCGAGCCAGGGTCTTAATTCACCCCTCCACTTT.